The subject of this entry is one T cell receptor beta chain. V shed 6 bases and J shed 0 bases, with 20 bases lying between them. The CDR3 loop spans 17 amino acids. Germline V lookup: CDR1 MDHEN, CDR2 SYDVKM. Study processing details: Estimation of nucleated cell counts was performed using reference gene primer amplification. Clones were sequenced by immunoSEQ multiplex PCR, and TCRdb holds only the in-frame ones, with some missing. V, J and clone size reflect that table, while D and trimming were determined from the DNA. The sample records about 180,000 clones, approximately 87% being singletons. This specimen belongs to a study of blood T cell repertoires in COVID-19. In the study overall: Researchers got acute and convalescent COVID-19 samples from the United States, Italy and Spain. Nucleic acid was either cDNA or gDNA, and it came from T cells, B-cell-depleted T cells, or PBMCs.

The receptor comes from a middle-aged man with active or convalescent COVID-19. The sample consisted of peripheral blood. The V gene is TRBV28, the J gene TRBJ1-1, with D tentatively TRBD1 (6 bases). The CDR3 reads CASRAPQGWGLNTEAFF. The CDR3 DNA reads TGTGCCAGCAGAGCCCCGCAGGGGTGGGGGCTGAACACTGAAGCTTTCTTT.